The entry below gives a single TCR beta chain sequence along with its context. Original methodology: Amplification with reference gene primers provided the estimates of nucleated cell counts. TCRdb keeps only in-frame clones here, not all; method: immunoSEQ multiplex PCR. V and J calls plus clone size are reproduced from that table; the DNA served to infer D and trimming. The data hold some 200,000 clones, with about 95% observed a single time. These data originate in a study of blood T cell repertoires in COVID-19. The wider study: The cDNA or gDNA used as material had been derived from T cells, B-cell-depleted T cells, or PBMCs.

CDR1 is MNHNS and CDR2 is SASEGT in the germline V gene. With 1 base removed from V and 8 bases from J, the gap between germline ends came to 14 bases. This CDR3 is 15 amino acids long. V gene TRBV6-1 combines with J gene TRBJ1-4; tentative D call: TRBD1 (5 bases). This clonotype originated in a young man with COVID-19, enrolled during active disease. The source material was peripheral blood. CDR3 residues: CASSEVKGVSEKLFF. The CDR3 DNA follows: TGTGCCAGCAGTGAAGTTAAAGGGGTCAGCGAAAAACTGTTTTTT.